In this sample, the clone carrying this TCR beta chain turned up once. The CDR3 has 14 amino acids. The data originate from a study of blood T cell repertoires in COVID-19. Original processing methods: Using reference gene primer amplification, nucleated cell counts were estimated. Sequencing used immunoSEQ multiplex PCR; TCRdb keeps in-frame clones, though not all of them. V, J and clone size were drawn from that table, and D and trimming were deduced from the DNA. The sample shows more than 120,000 clones, approximately 89% of them seen only once. The TCR was taken from a human donor in a cohort sampled during active COVID-19. The source material was peripheral blood. The rearrangement joins TRBV12-2 to TRBJ2-7; TRBD1 is taken as the D call from the table, unchecked against the DNA. TRBV12-2 is a pseudogene segment. CDR3 protein: CASRPGTALYEQYF. The CDR3 DNA reads TGTGCAAGTCGTCCCGGGACAGCTCTATACGAGCAGTACTTC.